Shown below are 9 T cell receptor beta chains from a single sample sequenced in a study of CD8+ T cells in alopecia areata (dated by TCRdb to 2016 to 2019). Taken with the paper, the label for treatment or condition translates to: oral pan-JAK inhibitor, 5-10 mg twice daily. The library came from the immunoSEQ multiplex PCR assay. RNA was extracted from all samples and reverse transcribed into cDNA as template for TCR sequencing. TCRdb retrieved this table from immuneACCESS and kept in-frame rearrangements only. Not all clones are present; in checked studies, unresolved V genes account for under half, and no reason is known for the remainder. This sample comprises some 100,000 clones, about 61% of them detected only once. The top ten clones comprise about 15% of the sample. Source: CD8+ T cells sorted from blood, taken at approximately week 56, from a patient treated with tofacitinib. These receptors all stem from a human donor with alopecia areata.

This chain joins TRBV28 and TRBJ2-3; tentatively, D is TRBD2 (6 bases). Per germline, CDR1 MDHEN and CDR2 SYDVKM. The V and J ends lost 3 bases and 2 bases respectively, with 12 bases between them. CDR3 length: 15 amino acids. The CDR3 nucleotides read TGTGCCAGCAGTTTTTGGGGGGATGACACAGATACGCAGTATTTT. It specifies CASSFWGDDTDTQYF.

The chain employs TRBV29-1 and TRBJ1-2; weak D call: TRBD1 (5 bases). The germline V and J ends were trimmed by 7 bases and 4 bases, with 13 bases remaining between them. Germline V gene data show CDR1 as SQVTM and CDR2 as ANQGSEA. This CDR3 comprises 12 residues. The CDR3 sequence: CSAALGTYGYTF. CDR3 coding DNA: TGCAGCGCGGCACTAGGGACCTATGGCTACACCTTC.

The chain couples TRBV9 to TRBJ1-1; D gene ambiguous. Germline CDR1 reads SGDLS; CDR2 reads YYNGEE. Trimming left V 0 bases short and J 4 bases short, with 4 bases between. The CDR3 sequence is 12 residues long. The CDR3 bases are TGTGCCAGCAGCGTAGAGAGCACTGAAGCTTTCTTT. It is translated as CASSVESTEAFF.

The chain recombines TRBV19 with TRBJ2-7; the match to TRBD2 covers 14 bases. With 5 bases clipped from V and 1 base from J, the junction kept 7 bases outside the gene matches. This CDR3 is built from 17 residues. Germline V lookup: CDR1 LNHDA, CDR2 SQIVND (reference sequence). CDR3 sequence reads: CASSWGLAGARSYEQYF. The CDR3 DNA reads as TGTGCCAGTAGTTGGGGACTAGCGGGGGCCCGATCCTACGAGCAGTACTTC.

This clone was detected only a few times. The chain links TRBV9 to TRBJ2-7; weak D call: TRBD1 (5 bases). The germline V gene encodes CDR1 SGDLS and CDR2 YYNGEE. Trimming pared 3 bases from V and 4 bases from J, leaving 20 bases between. This CDR3 is 16 amino acids long. For the CDR3, the DNA is TGTGCCAGCAGCGGCAACATAGGGGCGCCCCAATACGAGCAGTACTTC. Protein sequence: CASSGNIGAPQYEQYF.

CDR3 sequence reads: CAWKKREGYTF. Here the CDR3 DNA reads TGTGCCTGGAAAAAAAGGGAGGGCTACACCTTC. The chain is built from TRBV30 and TRBJ1-2; D ambiguous. CDR1 and CDR2 (germline): GTSNPN, SVGIG (reference sequence). This CDR3 is built from 11 residues. V lost 4 bases, J lost 8 bases, and 11 bases lay in between.

The gene calls are TRBV18 and TRBJ2-1, with 7 bases lining up with TRBD2. The CDR3 runs to 17 residues. Germline V gene sequence: CDR1 KGHSH, CDR2 LQKENI. V was pared by 0 bases and J by 6 bases, with 11 bases of the junction left unmatched. Here the CDR3 reads CASSPPGAGPATNEQFF. The CDR3 DNA follows: TGTGCCAGCTCACCACCGGGAGCGGGGCCCGCGACCAATGAGCAGTTCTTC. The full variable domain, with the rest looked up from reference TRBV18 and TRBJ2-1, is NAGVMQNPRHLVRRRGQEARLRCSPMKGHSHVYWYRQLPEEGLKFMVYLQKENIIDESGMPKERFSAEFPKEGPSILRIQQVVRGDSAAYFCASSPPGAGPATNEQFFGPGTRLTVL.

V usage is TRBV4-1 and J usage is TRBJ1-1; 8 bases are shared with TRBD1. CDR3 length: 14 amino acids. Germline-derived CDR1 and CDR2 are MGHRA and YSYEKL. Losses at the gene ends were 4 bases for V and 4 bases for J; bases not matched to a gene: 5. The CDR3 spells CASSRNTGGTEAFF. CDR3 nucleotides: TGCGCCAGCAGCCGCAATACAGGGGGCACTGAAGCTTTCTTT.

The CDR3 DNA is TGTGCCAGCAGCTTATTTACAGATACGCAGTATTTT. This gives the protein CASSLFTDTQYF. The chain joins TRBV11-2 to TRBJ2-3; D is unclear. V was trimmed by 2 bases and J by 3 bases, leaving 3 bases between them. CDR3 length: 12 residues. Germline V gives CDR1 SGHAT, CDR2 FQNNGV.